One sample yielded the 28 T cell receptor delta chains listed below, sequenced in a study of gamma-delta chains in newborns, infants, children (dated 2019 in TCRdb). Sequencing took place on an Illumina MiSeq. Via CATT, TCRdb reprocessed the public reads, and rows with identical DNA were then joined. The sample table holds several thousand delta-chain clones, of which around 3% were seen once. Of the sample, approximately 16% falls within the top ten clones. Input material: blood. Every receptor here comes from a child who was a newborn, infant or young child, either healthy, febrile or measles-vaccinated (not recorded which).

Regarding this clone: The protein in TCRdb stems from a much larger clone and differs at residue 12 from this DNA's translation, likely a read error; here the protein is translated from the DNA. The J gene is TRDJ3, the V gene TRDV2, with a weak D call TRDD3 (5 bases). The CDR3 sequence is 18 residues long. Germline-derived CDR1 and CDR2 are GEAIGNYY and EKD. In DNA form, the CDR3 reads TGCGCCTGTGACACCGTTGGGAAACGCTCCTGGGTCACCCGACAGATGTTTTTC. This gives the protein CACDTVGKRSWVTRQMFF.

This clone has more than one count but fewer than ten. This clone may be a read error of a much larger clone one base away. The chain employs TRDV2 and TRDJ3, with 9 bases that match TRDD3. Germline CDR1 GEAIGNYY, CDR2 EKD. The CDR3 runs 19 residues. J was trimmed by 0 bases and V by 3 bases; bases with no gene match: 8. DNA of the CDR3: TGTGCCTGTGACCCCCTGGGGGATCCGGTCTCCTGGGACACCCGACAGATGTTTTTC. It encodes CACDPLGDPVSWDTRQMFF.

There are a few counts of this clone. TCRdb lists the protein of a much larger clone for this DNA, which differs at residue 17, so this is likely a read error; the protein given here is translated from the DNA itself. The rearrangement links TRDV2 to TRDJ3, with 13 bases lining up with TRDD3. Germline CDR1 is GEAIGNYY and CDR2 is EKD. This CDR3 has 20 amino acids. Written as DNA, the CDR3 is TGTGCCTGTGACACCGACTGGGGGATACGAAGCTCCTGGGACACCCGACATATGTTTTTC. Translation gives CACDTDWGIRSSWDTRHMFF.

Note on this clone: This DNA's translation and the protein TCRdb lists, from a much larger clone, do not match at residue 12, likely due to a read error; the protein shown is translated from the DNA. V and J are TRDV1 and TRDJ2, with 10 bases identical to TRDD3. CDR1 TSWWSYY and CDR2 QGS come from the germline V gene. There are 17 residues in the CDR3. V gave up 1 base and J gave up 8 bases; unmatched junction bases: 10. As DNA, the CDR3 is TGTGCTCTTGGGGAACCCAAGGGGGGGATACGATGTGCACAACTCTTCTTT. It translates to CALGEPKGGIRCAQLFF.

For this clone: The mismatch at residue 7 between this DNA's translation and the TCRdb protein of a much larger clone likely reflects a read error; the protein shown is translated from the DNA. The chain carries TRDV1 and TRDJ2; D not certain. The ends were cut back, 1 base at V and 5 bases at J, with 11 bases in the middle. The CDR3 length is 15 residues. The V gene's germline CDR1 is TSWWSYY and CDR2 QGS. In DNA, the CDR3 is TGTGCTCTTGGGGAACGCGTTCTCCCAACAGCACAACTCTTCTTT. It specifies CALGERVLPTAQLFF.

To note about this clone: This sequence is one base from a far larger clone and is likely a read error. This sample also contains other DNA sequences that code for the same CDR3. CDR3 loop: CACDTGTLGTTAQLFF. The CDR3, as DNA: TGTGCCTGTGACACCGGAACTCTGGGAACAACAGCACAACTCTTCTTT. The chain employs TRDV2 and TRDJ2, with D maybe TRDD3 (5 bases). Looked up from germline, CDR1 is GEAIGNYY and CDR2 is EKD. There are 16 residues in the CDR3. V dropped 0 bases and J dropped 5 bases, with 15 bases sitting between them.

Sample share makes this clone medium-sized (0.01 to 0.1%). J is TRDJ1 and V is TRDV2; 10 nucleotides agree with TRDD3. The CDR3 totals 15 residues. CDR1 and CDR2 from the germline V gene are GEAIGNYY and EKD. After removal of 3 bases from V and 2 bases from J, the junction contained 5 bases not matched to a gene. The CDR3 nucleotides are TGTGCCTGTGACCCAGTACTGGGGGATACCGATAAACTCATCTTT. Protein product: CACDPVLGDTDKLIF.

This clone was picked up a small number of times. A far larger clone is a single base away, which makes a read error likely. The identical CDR3 is also encoded by other nucleotide sequences in the sample. This chain uses TRDV2 with TRDJ2; 9 bases map to TRDD3. Trimming removed 1 base from V and 1 base from J; junction bases left unmatched: 12. Germline V CDR1 and CDR2: GEAIGNYY, EKD. This CDR3 is 19 amino acids long. The CDR3 DNA follows: TGTGCCTGTGACACGGTTACGGGGGGATACAGCGGTTTGACAGCACAACTCTTCTTT. Protein: CACDTVTGGYSGLTAQLFF.

This clone showed up just a few times. Relative to the germline gene, one junction end is altered; a read error may explain this. The chain employs TRAV29/DV5 and TRDJ3; perhaps TRDD3 as D (6 bases). Germline V CDR1 and CDR2: NSMFDY, ISSIKDK. The CDR3 has 16 residues. The DNA for the CDR3 is TGTGCAGCAAGCTGGGGATGCTCCTGGGACACCCGGCAGATGTTTTTC. Translated, it gives CAASWGCSWDTRQMFF. The full variable domain, rest sourced from reference TRAV29/DV5 and TRDJ3, is DQQVKQNSPSLSVQEGRISILNCDYTNSMFDYFLWYKKYPAEGPTFLISISSIKDKNEDGRFTVFLNKSAKHLSLHIVPSQPGDSAVYFCAASWGCSWDTRQMFFGTGIKLFVEP.

A few counts support this clone. A read error likely explains why the TCRdb protein, taken from a much larger clone, differs from this DNA's translation at residue 11; the protein shown is translated from the DNA. V and J are TRDV2 and TRDJ3; 7 bases match TRDD3. Germline CDR1 is GEAIGNYY and CDR2 is EKD. CDR3 length equals 19 residues. V lost 2 bases and J lost 2; bases outside the gene matches: 11. The CDR3, as DNA: TGTGCCTGTGACAGTACTGGGGCCTACGACCCCTGGGACACCCGACAGATGTTTTTC. Translated, it gives CACDSTGAYDPWDTRQMFF.

On this clone itself: The likely explanation is a read error, given a far larger clone one base away. The same CDR3 arises from other DNA sequences in this sample as well. J is TRDJ3 and V is TRDV2, with TRDD3 identical over 10 bases. This CDR3 contains 19 residues. Germline V CDR1 and CDR2: GEAIGNYY, EKD. V lost 2 bases, J lost 0 bases, and 6 bases stayed unmatched. The DNA for the CDR3 is TGTGCCTGTGACAAGGTACTGGGGGATCTCTCCTGGGACACCCGACAGATGTTTTTC. Amino acid sequence: CACDKVLGDLSWDTRQMFF.

Turning to this clone: A far larger clone is a single base away, which makes a read error likely. The gene calls are TRAV29/DV5 and TRDJ2; 8 positions match TRDD3. CDR1 NSMFDY and CDR2 ISSIKDK come from the germline V gene. The CDR3 runs to 16 residues. CDR3 in amino acids: CASSALYWGSTAQLFF. The DNA of the CDR3 is TGTGCATCAAGCGCGCTCTACTGGGGGTCGACAGCACAACTCTTCTTT.

In this sample, this clone turned up a few times. TCRdb's entry gives the protein of a much larger clone, which mismatches this DNA's translation at residue 3, likely from a read error; the protein reported here is translated from the DNA. The V gene is TRDV2, the J gene TRDJ4, with D tentatively TRDD3 (6 bases). The CDR3 has 12 residues. Per germline, CDR1 GEAIGNYY and CDR2 EKD. CDR3 DNA: TGTGCCCGTGACACCGGGGATAGACCCCTGATCTTT. The encoded protein is CARDTGDRPLIF.

This clone has a handful of counts. The protein in TCRdb stems from a much larger clone and differs at residue 15 from this DNA's translation, likely a read error; here the protein is translated from the DNA. Other DNA variants within this sample encode the same CDR3. The CDR3 DNA follows: TGTGCCTGTGACACCGGATTAGGGGGACGACCGTGGGATAAACCCATCTTT. It encodes CACDTGLGGRPWDKPIF. This chain joins TRDV2 and TRDJ1; a possible D gene is TRDD3 (6 bases). Per the germline V gene, CDR1 is GEAIGNYY and CDR2 is EKD. There are 17 residues in the CDR3.

As regards this clone: For this DNA, TCRdb reports the protein of a much larger clone, which diverges at residue 11, most likely from a read error; the protein presented here is translated directly from the DNA. The chain is built from TRDV2 and TRDJ2; 11 bases agree with TRDD3. CDR3 length: 15 residues. Germline V gene data show CDR1 as GEAIGNYY and CDR2 as EKD. The CDR3 nucleotides are TGTGCCTGTGACACCTTGGGGGATACGACAGTACAACTCTTCTTT. Residues: CACDTLGDTTVQLFF.

Sample share makes this clone medium-sized. The same CDR3 arises from other DNA sequences in this sample as well. This CDR3 reads CAASRWSSTRTGVYTGALTAQLFF. CDR3 bases: TGTGCAGCAAGCCGATGGTCCTCTACCCGTACTGGGGTATACACCGGAGCTTTGACAGCACAACTCTTCTTT. The V call is TRAV29/DV5, the J call TRDJ2; 7 nucleotides align to TRDD3. V shed 1 base and J 0 bases; nucleotides not matched to a gene: 30. The CDR3 totals 24 residues. CDR1 is NSMFDY and CDR2 is ISSIKDK in the germline V gene.

Relative to its sample, this clone is medium-sized. The same CDR3 also results from other DNA sequences found in this sample. This sequence joins TRDV2 and TRDJ3, with 7 nucleotides matching TRDD3. The CDR3 length is 20 residues. CDR1 and CDR2 from the germline V gene are GEAIGNYY and EKD. The trim removed 1 base at V and 0 bases at J, leaving 11 bases unmatched. This chain's CDR3 is CACDTPGWGLSSWDTRQMFF. DNA of the CDR3: TGTGCCTGTGACACACCGGGCTGGGGGCTAAGCTCCTGGGACACCCGACAGATGTTTTTC.

The table lists this clone with a few counts. The protein recorded in TCRdb matches a much larger clone and deviates from this DNA's translation at residue 9, suggesting a read error; the protein here is obtained by translating the DNA. The chain is built from TRDV2 and TRDJ3, with TRDD3 identical over 7 bases. Per germline, CDR1 GEAIGNYY and CDR2 EKD. This CDR3 contains 17 residues. Trimming took 1 base from V and 2 from J; bases not matched to a gene: 4. CDR3 DNA sequence: TGTGCCTGTGACACTGGGGGAAGCCCCTGGGACACCCGACAGATGTTTTTC. Translated: CACDTGGSPWDTRQMFF.

The rearrangement links TRDV2 to TRDJ3; 8 nucleotides line up with TRDD3. Germline CDR1 and CDR2: GEAIGNYY and EKD. With 2 bases clipped from V and 0 bases from J, the junction kept 5 bases outside the gene matches. This CDR3 comprises 18 residues. As DNA, the CDR3 is TGTGCCTGTGACAAACTGGGGATACACTCCTGGGACACCCGACAGATGTTTTTC. This codes for CACDKLGIHSWDTRQMFF.

By its share, this clone is large. This same CDR3 is encoded by further DNA sequences in the sample. J is TRDJ2 and V is TRDV3; 12 bases are a match to TRDD3. Germline values: CDR1 TVYSNPD, CDR2 GDNSRS (reference sequence). V was pared by 4 bases and J by 8 bases, with 11 bases of the junction left unmatched. This CDR3 contains 15 residues. The CDR3 protein is CACPPTGGYTAQLFF. CDR3 bases: TGTGCCTGCCCGCCTACTGGGGGATACACGGCACAACTCTTCTTT.

Points on this clone: This may be a read error, as it is one base from a much larger clone. The sample holds other DNA sequences that translate to the same CDR3. This rearrangement joins TRDV2 to TRDJ3; the match to TRDD3 covers 7 bases. The CDR3 consists of 17 residues. Germline CDR1 is GEAIGNYY and CDR2 is EKD. The CDR3 reads CACDGIPPSWDTRQMFF. The CDR3 nucleotides are TGTGCCTGTGACGGGATACCCCCCTCCTGGGACACCCGACAGATGTTCTTC.

By proportion, this clone is large. Different DNA sequences within this sample yield the same CDR3. The V and J genes are TRDV2 and TRDJ2; 9 nucleotides agree with TRDD3. Germline CDR1 and CDR2: GEAIGNYY and EKD. The CDR3 runs to 18 residues. V lost 0 bases and J lost 0; bases outside the gene matches: 7. CDR3 residues: CACDTGWGYASLTAQLFF. The DNA for the CDR3 is TGTGCCTGTGACACCGGCTGGGGATACGCATCTTTGACAGCACAACTCTTCTTT.

This clone was found a few times. TCRdb's entry gives the protein of a much larger clone, which mismatches this DNA's translation at residue 10, likely from a read error; the protein reported here is translated from the DNA. The rearrangement links TRDV2 to TRDJ3; D call uncertain. The CDR3 runs 17 residues. V gave up 0 bases and J gave up 6 bases, with 14 bases separating them. Germline V gene data show CDR1 as GEAIGNYY and CDR2 as EKD. The CDR3 spells CACDTGGGPLDTRQMFF. The CDR3 bases are TGTGCCTGTGACACCGGTGGCGGACCCTTGGACACCCGACAGATGTTTTTC.

A remark on this clone: TCRdb pairs this DNA with a much larger clone's protein that differs at residue 3, likely a read error; the protein shown was translated from the DNA. The V call is TRDV3, the J call TRDJ3, with 7 bases that match TRDD3. The V and J ends lost 1 base and 0 bases, in that order; junction bases with no gene match: 3. Germline lookup yields CDR1 TVYSNPD and CDR2 GDNSRS (reference sequence). The CDR3 is 16 amino acids. The CDR3 bases are TGTGCCTTTACTGGGGGGAGCTCCTGGGACACCCGACAGATGTTTTTC. This codes for CAFTGGSSWDTRQMFF.

Regarding this clone: TCRdb's protein, taken from a much larger clone, differs from this DNA's translation at residue 12, likely owing to a read error; the protein displayed comes from the DNA. The chain employs TRDV2 and TRDJ2; D perhaps matches TRDD3 (6 bases). The CDR3 extends over 14 amino acids. CDR1 and CDR2 (germline): GEAIGNYY, EKD. In DNA, the CDR3 is TGTGCCTGTGACATGGGGGGCCCGACAGCACAACCCTTCTTT. This translates into CACDMGGPTAQPFF.

About this clone: The protein given by TCRdb reflects a much larger clone and differs at residue 6 from this DNA's translation, likely from a read error; the protein shown is the DNA's translation. The genes are TRDV2 and TRDJ3, with 7 bases fitting TRDD3. CDR1 is GEAIGNYY and CDR2 is EKD in the germline V gene. Losses at the gene ends were 1 base for V and 0 bases for J; bases not matched to a gene: 11. The CDR3 loop spans 20 amino acids. CDR3 sequence: CACDTHTGDHSSWDTRQMFF. The CDR3 coding sequence is TGTGCCTGTGACACTCATACTGGGGACCACAGCTCCTGGGACACCCGACAGATGTTTTTC.

Remarks on this clone: TCRdb pairs this DNA with a much larger clone's protein that differs at residue 16, likely a read error; the protein shown was translated from the DNA. This chain uses TRDV3 with TRDJ1; either TRDD2 or TRDD3 may fit D (6 bases each). CDR3 length: 17 residues. CDR1 and CDR2 from the germline V gene are TVYSNPD and GDNSRS (reference sequence). Here the CDR3 DNA reads TGTGCCTTTCTGAAGGATCTGGGGTTTCCTAACACCGATAAACTCACCTTT. Its translation is CAFLKDLGFPNTDKLTF.

This clone was recorded a few times. This sequence is one base from a far larger clone and is likely a read error. This chain uses TRDV2 with TRDJ3; TRDD3 matches at 13 bases. The CDR3 has 21 residues. The germline gives CDR1 GEAIGNYY, CDR2 EKD. With V trimmed by 3 bases and J by 2 bases, 12 bases remained unmatched. In DNA, the CDR3 is TGTGCCTGTGACTTCTTACTGGGGGATACGCATTTCACCTGGGACACCCGACAGATGTTTTTC. This codes for CACDFLLGDTHFTWDTRQMFF.